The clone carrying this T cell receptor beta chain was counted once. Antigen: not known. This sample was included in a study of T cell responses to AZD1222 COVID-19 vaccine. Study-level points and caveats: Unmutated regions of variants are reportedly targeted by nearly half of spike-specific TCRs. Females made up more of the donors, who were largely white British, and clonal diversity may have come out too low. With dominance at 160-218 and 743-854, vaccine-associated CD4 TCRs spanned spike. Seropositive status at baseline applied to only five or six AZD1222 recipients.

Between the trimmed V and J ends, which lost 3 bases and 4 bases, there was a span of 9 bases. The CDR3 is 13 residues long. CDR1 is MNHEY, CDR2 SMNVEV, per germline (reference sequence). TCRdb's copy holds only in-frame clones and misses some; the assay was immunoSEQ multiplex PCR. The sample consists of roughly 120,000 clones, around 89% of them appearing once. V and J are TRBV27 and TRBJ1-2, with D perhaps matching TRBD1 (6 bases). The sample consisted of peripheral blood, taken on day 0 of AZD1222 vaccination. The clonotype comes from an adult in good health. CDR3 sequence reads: CASSFGDTYGYTF. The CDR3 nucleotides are TGTGCCAGCAGTTTCGGGGACACCTATGGCTACACCTTC.